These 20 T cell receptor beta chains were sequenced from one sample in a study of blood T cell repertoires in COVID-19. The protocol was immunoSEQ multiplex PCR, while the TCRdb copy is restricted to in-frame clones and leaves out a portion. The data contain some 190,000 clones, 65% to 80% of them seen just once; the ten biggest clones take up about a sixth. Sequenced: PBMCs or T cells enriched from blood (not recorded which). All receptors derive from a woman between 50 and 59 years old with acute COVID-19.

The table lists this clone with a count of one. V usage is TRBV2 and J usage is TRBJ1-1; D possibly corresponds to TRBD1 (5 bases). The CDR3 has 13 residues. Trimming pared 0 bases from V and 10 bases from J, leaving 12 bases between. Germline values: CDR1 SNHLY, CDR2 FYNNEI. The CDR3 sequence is CASSEAYSGGAFF. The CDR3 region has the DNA TGTGCCAGCAGTGAAGCATACAGCGGGGGAGCTTTCTTT.

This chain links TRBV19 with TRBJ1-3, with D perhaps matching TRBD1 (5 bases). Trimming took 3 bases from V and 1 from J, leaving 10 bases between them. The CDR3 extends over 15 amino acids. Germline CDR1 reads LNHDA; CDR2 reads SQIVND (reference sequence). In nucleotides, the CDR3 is TGTGCCAGTAGTATGGGCACAGGTTCTGGAAACACCATATATTTT. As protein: CASSMGTGSGNTIYF. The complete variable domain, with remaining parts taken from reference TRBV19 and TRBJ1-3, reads DGGITQSPKYLFRKEGQNVTLSCEQNLNHDAMYWYRQDPGQGLRLIYYSQIVNDFQKGDIAEGYSVSREKKESFPLTVTSAQKNPTAFYLCASSMGTGSGNTIYFGEGSWLTVV.

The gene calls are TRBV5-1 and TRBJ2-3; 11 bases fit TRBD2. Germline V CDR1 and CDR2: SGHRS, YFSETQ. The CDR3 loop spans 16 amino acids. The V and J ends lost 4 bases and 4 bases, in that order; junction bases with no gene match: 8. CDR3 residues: CASSPDSGGAADTQYF. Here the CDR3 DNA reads TGCGCCAGCAGCCCCGATAGCGGGGGGGCCGCAGATACGCAGTATTTT.

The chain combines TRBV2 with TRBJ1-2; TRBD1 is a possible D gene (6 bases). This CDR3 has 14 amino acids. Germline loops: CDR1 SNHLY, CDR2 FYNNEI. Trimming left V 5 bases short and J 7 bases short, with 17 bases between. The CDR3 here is CASSKVGAVGGYTF. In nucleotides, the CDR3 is TGTGCCAGCAGTAAAGTGGGGGCGGTTGGTGGCTACACCTTC.

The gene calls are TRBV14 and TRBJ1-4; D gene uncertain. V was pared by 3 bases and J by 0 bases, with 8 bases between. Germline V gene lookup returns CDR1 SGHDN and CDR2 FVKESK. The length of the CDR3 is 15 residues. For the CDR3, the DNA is TGTGCCAGCAGCCAGTTCCTCTCAACTAATGAAAAACTGTTTTTT. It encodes CASSQFLSTNEKLFF.

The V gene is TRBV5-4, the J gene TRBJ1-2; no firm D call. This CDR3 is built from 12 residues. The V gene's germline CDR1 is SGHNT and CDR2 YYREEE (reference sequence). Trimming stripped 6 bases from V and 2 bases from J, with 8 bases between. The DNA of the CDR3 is TGTGCCAGCACGAGAAACAACTATGGCTACACCTTC. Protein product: CASTRNNYGYTF.

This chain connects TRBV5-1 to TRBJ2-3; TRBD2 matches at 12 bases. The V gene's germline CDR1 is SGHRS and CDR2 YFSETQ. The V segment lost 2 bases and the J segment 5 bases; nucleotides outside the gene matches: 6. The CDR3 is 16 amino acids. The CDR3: CASSLASGGAVDTQYF. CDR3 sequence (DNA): TGCGCCAGCAGCTTAGCTAGCGGGGGGGCCGTAGATACGCAGTATTTT.

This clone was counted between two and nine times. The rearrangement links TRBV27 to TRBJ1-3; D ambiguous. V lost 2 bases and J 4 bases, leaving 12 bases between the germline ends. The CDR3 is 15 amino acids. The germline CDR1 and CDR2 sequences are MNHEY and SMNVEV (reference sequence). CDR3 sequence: CASSLVGGQGNTIYF. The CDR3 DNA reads TGTGCCAGCAGTTTAGTGGGTGGGCAGGGAAACACCATATATTTT.

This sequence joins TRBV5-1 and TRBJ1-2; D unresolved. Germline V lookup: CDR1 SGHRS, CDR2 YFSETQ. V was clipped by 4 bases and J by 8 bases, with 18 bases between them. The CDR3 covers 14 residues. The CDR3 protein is CASSHGNKNFGYTF. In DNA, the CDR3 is TGCGCCAGCAGCCACGGGAACAAAAACTTCGGCTACACCTTC.

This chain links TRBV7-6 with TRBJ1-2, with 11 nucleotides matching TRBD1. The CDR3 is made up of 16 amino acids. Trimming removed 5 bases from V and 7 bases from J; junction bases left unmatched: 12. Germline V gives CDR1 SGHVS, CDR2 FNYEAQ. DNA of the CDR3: TGTGCCAGCAGCACCACAATTGGACAGGGGGCGCTTGGCTACACCTTC. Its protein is CASSTTIGQGALGYTF.

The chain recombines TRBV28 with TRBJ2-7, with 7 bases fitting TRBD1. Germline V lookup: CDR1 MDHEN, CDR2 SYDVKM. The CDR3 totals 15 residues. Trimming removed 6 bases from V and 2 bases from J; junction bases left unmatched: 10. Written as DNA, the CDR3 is TGTGCCAGCAGCTCTGACGGGACAGTGACCTACGAGCAGTACGTC. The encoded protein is CASSSDGTVTYEQYV.

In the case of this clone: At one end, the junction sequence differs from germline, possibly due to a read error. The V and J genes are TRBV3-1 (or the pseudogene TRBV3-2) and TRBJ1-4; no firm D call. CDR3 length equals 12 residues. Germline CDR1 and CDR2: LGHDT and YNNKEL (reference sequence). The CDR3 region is CASSQGLVPVDF. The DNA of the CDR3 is TGTGCCAGCAGCCAAGGTCTAGTGCCGGTGGATTTT.

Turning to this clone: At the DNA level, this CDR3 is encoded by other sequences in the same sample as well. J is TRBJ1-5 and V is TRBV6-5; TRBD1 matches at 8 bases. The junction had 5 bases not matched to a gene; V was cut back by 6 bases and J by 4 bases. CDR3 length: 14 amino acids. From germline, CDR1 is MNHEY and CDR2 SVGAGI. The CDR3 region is CASRGQALNQPQHF. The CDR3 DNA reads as TGTGCCAGCAGGGGACAGGCCCTTAATCAGCCCCAGCATTTT.

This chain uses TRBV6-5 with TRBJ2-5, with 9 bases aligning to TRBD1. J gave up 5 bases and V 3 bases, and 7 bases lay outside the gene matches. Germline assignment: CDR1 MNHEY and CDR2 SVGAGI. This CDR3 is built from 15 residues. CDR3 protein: CASSYSNRGLETQYF. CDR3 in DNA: TGTGCCAGCAGTTATTCGAACAGGGGGCTGGAGACCCAGTACTTC.

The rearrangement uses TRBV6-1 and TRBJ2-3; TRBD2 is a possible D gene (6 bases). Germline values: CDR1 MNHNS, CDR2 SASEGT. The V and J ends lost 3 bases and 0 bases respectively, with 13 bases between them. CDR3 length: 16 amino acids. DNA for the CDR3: TGTGCCAGCAGTGATGTGGGGACTTCTAGCACAGATACGCAGTATTTT. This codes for CASSDVGTSSTDTQYF.

CDR3 protein: CASSFVDRGFSGANVLTF. The CDR3 bases are TGTGCCAGCAGTTTCGTGGACAGGGGATTCTCTGGGGCCAACGTCCTGACTTTC. The chain links TRBV28 to TRBJ2-6; TRBD1 aligns across 9 bases. Germline CDR1 and CDR2: MDHEN and SYDVKM. CDR3 size: 18 residues. J gave up 0 bases and V 3 bases, and 6 bases lay outside the gene matches.

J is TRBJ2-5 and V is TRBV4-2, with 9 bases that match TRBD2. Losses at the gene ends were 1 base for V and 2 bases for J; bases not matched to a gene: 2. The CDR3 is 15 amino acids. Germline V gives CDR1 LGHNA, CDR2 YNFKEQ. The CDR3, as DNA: TGTGCCAGCAGCCAAGGTCTAGCGGGGCAAGAGACCCAGTACTTC. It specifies CASSQGLAGQETQYF.

The DNA of the CDR3 is TGTGCCTGGAGTGTCGGCAGGGGAAACACCATATATTTT. The encoded protein is CAWSVGRGNTIYF. The rearrangement uses TRBV30 and TRBJ1-3, with D unclear. Deletions cut 0 bases from V and 4 bases from J, with 7 bases between. CDR1 GTSNPN and CDR2 SVGIG come from the germline V gene (reference sequence). This CDR3 spans 13 amino acids.

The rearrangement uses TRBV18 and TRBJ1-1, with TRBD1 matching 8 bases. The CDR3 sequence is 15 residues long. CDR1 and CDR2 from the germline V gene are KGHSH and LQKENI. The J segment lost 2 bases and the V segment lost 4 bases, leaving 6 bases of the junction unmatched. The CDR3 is CASSLGTGGNTEAFF. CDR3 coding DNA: TGTGCCAGCTCACTGGGGACAGGCGGTAACACTGAAGCTTTCTTT. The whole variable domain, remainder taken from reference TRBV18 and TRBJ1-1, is NAGVMQNPRHLVRRRGQEARLRCSPMKGHSHVYWYRQLPEEGLKFMVYLQKENIIDESGMPKERFSAEFPKEGPSILRIQQVVRGDSAAYFCASSLGTGGNTEAFFGQGTRLTVV.

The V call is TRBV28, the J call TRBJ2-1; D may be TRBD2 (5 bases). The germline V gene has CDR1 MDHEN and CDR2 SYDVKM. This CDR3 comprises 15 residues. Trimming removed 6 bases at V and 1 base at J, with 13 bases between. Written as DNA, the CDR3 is TGTGCCAGCAGGTCCGGGGTTGGGTCCTACAATGAGCAGTTCTTC. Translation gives CASRSGVGSYNEQFF.